The 26 T cell receptor beta chains presented below share a single source sample, sequenced in a study of shared clonotypes between healthy human individuals. The naive CD8 subset, CD45RO-negative cells positively selected for CCR7, excluded terminally differentiated effector memory CD45RA+ cells. Produced via immunoSEQ multiplex PCR; TCRdb's table is partial and in-frame only. The sample records millions of clones, about 92% being singletons. Sequenced material: naive CD8+ T cells from PBMCs. These receptors were taken from a young man in good health. Some clones in this sample may be carry-over from other donors' samples.

The chain combines TRBV28 with TRBJ1-6; no reliable D call. V lost 1 base, J lost 8 bases, and 6 bases lay in between. CDR3 length equals 13 residues. Germline CDR1 reads MDHEN; CDR2 reads SYDVKM. In nucleotides, the CDR3 is TGTGCCAGCAGTTTATTGACGGATTCACCCCTCCACTTT. Its translation is CASSLLTDSPLHF.

The V gene is TRBV11-2, the J gene TRBJ2-5, with 9 bases that match TRBD1. CDR1 is SGHAT and CDR2 is FQNNGV in the germline V gene. The CDR3 covers 14 residues. Losses at the gene ends were 4 bases for V and 3 bases for J; bases not matched to a gene: 3. This chain's CDR3 is CASSSRQGEETQYF. For the CDR3, the DNA is TGTGCCAGCAGCTCCCGACAGGGGGAAGAGACCCAGTACTTC.

The CDR3 is CASSFKGESNEKLFF. The CDR3 DNA sequence: TGTGCCAGCAGTTTCAAAGGGGAGTCTAATGAAAAACTGTTTTTT. The chain combines TRBV28 with TRBJ1-4; possible D gene TRBD1, 5 bases. The CDR3 contains 15 residues. Per germline, CDR1 MDHEN and CDR2 SYDVKM. Deletions cut 3 bases from V and 3 bases from J, with 11 bases between.

This clone was observed once. The chain recombines TRBV30 with TRBJ1-3; D gene unclear. Germline lookup yields CDR1 GTSNPN and CDR2 SVGIG (reference sequence). The V end lost 2 bases, the J end lost 4 bases, and 15 bases lay between the germline ends. This CDR3 is 15 amino acids long. This chain's CDR3 is CAWSKGLGGGNTIYF. In DNA, the CDR3 is TGTGCCTGGAGTAAGGGCCTCGGCGGGGGAAACACCATATATTTT.

The chain recombines TRBV19 with TRBJ1-2, with D possibly matching TRBD1 (5 bases). V shed 4 bases and J shed 5 bases, with 17 bases lying between them. The CDR3 extends over 15 amino acids. Germline V gives CDR1 LNHDA, CDR2 SQIVND (reference sequence). This CDR3 reads CASSTPGAGGYGYTF. The CDR3 DNA reads TGTGCCAGTAGTACCCCCGGGGCCGGGGGATATGGCTACACCTTC.

This chain connects TRBV11-2 to TRBJ2-3; D call uncertain. The germline V gene has CDR1 SGHAT and CDR2 FQNNGV. The V end lost 5 bases, the J end lost 1 base, and 13 bases lay between the germline ends. The CDR3 covers 15 residues. The CDR3 region has the DNA TGTGCCAGCAGCCGCGCAGTCATCCGCACAGATACGCAGTATTTT. It encodes CASSRAVIRTDTQYF.

The chain recombines TRBV7-9 with TRBJ1-4; 9 nucleotides line up with TRBD1. Germline V CDR1 and CDR2: SEHNR, FQNEAQ (reference sequence). The CDR3 totals 16 residues. J lost 6 bases, V lost 5 bases, and 10 bases had no gene match. The CDR3 is CASSPLSGQGYEKLFF. CDR3 nucleotides: TGTGCCAGCAGCCCCCTATCGGGACAGGGCTATGAAAAACTGTTTTTT.

The rearrangement joins TRBV27 to TRBJ2-1; 9 bases are shared with TRBD1. The CDR3 sequence is 16 residues long. J lost 7 bases, V lost 4 bases, and 11 bases had no gene match. Germline assignment: CDR1 MNHEY and CDR2 SMNVEV (reference sequence). CDR3 amino acids: CASSSQELDRGNEQFF. As DNA, the CDR3 is TGTGCCAGCAGTTCCCAAGAACTGGACAGGGGAAATGAGCAGTTCTTC.

This chain uses TRBV28 with TRBJ2-7; 10 bases agree with TRBD1. V was clipped by 4 bases and J by 5 bases; unmatched bases: 5. The CDR3 is 14 amino acids. Per germline, CDR1 MDHEN and CDR2 SYDVKM. This CDR3 reads CASSYGTGADEQYF. CDR3 nucleotides: TGTGCCAGCAGTTATGGGACAGGGGCGGACGAGCAGTACTTC.

This chain links TRBV7-9 with TRBJ2-5; D gene unclear. Trimming took 1 base from V and 5 from J, leaving 8 bases between them. Looked up from germline, CDR1 is SEHNR and CDR2 is FQNEAQ (reference sequence). The CDR3 runs to 13 residues. The CDR3 nucleotides are TGTGCCAGCAGCTTAGTAGTTATGGAGACCCAGTACTTC. It encodes CASSLVVMETQYF.

This sequence joins TRBV9 and TRBJ2-7, with D possibly matching TRBD1 (5 bases). Germline CDR1 and CDR2: SGDLS and YYNGEE. V gave up 3 bases and J gave up 1 base, with 14 bases separating them. The CDR3 consists of 15 residues. In DNA, the CDR3 is TGTGCCAGCAGCGCATCGGCAGGGTTTTCCTACGAGCAGTACTTC. As protein: CASSASAGFSYEQYF.

This clone was detected only a few times. This chain connects TRBV5-1 to TRBJ1-1; D call uncertain. V was shortened by 2 bases and J by 2 bases, with 4 bases between the two germline ends. This CDR3 contains 12 residues. CDR1 and CDR2 (germline): SGHRS, YFSETQ. The CDR3 DNA reads TGCGCCAGCAGCTTAGCTAACACTGAAGCTTTCTTT. It yields the protein CASSLANTEAFF. Together with reference TRBV5-1 and TRBJ1-1, the CDR3 gives the full variable domain: KAGVTQTPRYLIKTRGQQVTLSCSPISGHRSVSWYQQTPGQGLQFLFEYFSETQRNKGNFPGRFSGRQFSNSRSEMNVSTLELGDSALYLCASSLANTEAFFGQGTRLTVV.

This clone was picked up one time. CDR3 nucleotides: TGTGCCAGCAGCCAAGAGCGTGAGTTAAGGGGCACAGATACGCAGTATTTT. Translated, it gives CASSQERELRGTDTQYF. The chain carries TRBV7-9 and TRBJ2-3; D is uncertain. The V end was cut by 5 bases, the J end by 1 base, with 19 bases between. The CDR3 contains 17 residues. Germline-derived CDR1 and CDR2 are SEHNR and FQNEAQ (reference sequence).

This chain uses TRBV11-2 with TRBJ2-1; weak D call: TRBD1 (5 bases). The CDR3 has 17 amino acids. The V gene lost 0 bases and the J gene lost 5 bases, with 17 bases spanning the gap. From germline, CDR1 is SGHAT and CDR2 FQNNGV. The CDR3 is CASSLEYFQGRDNEQFF. The DNA of the CDR3 is TGTGCCAGCAGCTTAGAGTATTTCCAGGGTAGGGACAATGAGCAGTTCTTC. The whole variable domain, filled in from reference TRBV11-2 and TRBJ2-1, reads EAGVAQSPRYKIIEKRQSVAFWCNPISGHATLYWYQQILGQGPKLLIQFQNNGVVDDSQLPKDRFSAERLKGVDSTLKIQPAKLEDSAVYLCASSLEYFQGRDNEQFFGPGTRLTVL.

Remarks on this clone: Distinct nucleotide sequences in the sample also encode this CDR3. V usage is TRBV7-9 and J usage is TRBJ1-5, with a possible D match to TRBD1 (6 bases). The germline gives CDR1 SEHNR, CDR2 FQNEAQ (reference sequence). With 6 bases removed from V and 6 bases from J, the gap between germline ends came to 15 bases. The CDR3 has 14 amino acids. The CDR3 here is CASSLGGLGQPQHF. CDR3 DNA sequence: TGTGCCAGCAGTCTGGGGGGGCTCGGTCAGCCCCAGCATTTT.

V usage is TRBV19 and J usage is TRBJ1-2, with 8 bases aligning to TRBD1. CDR1 is LNHDA and CDR2 is SQIVND in the germline V gene (reference sequence). After removal of 9 bases from V and 7 bases from J, the junction contained 10 bases not matched to a gene. The CDR3 is 13 residues long. The CDR3 DNA reads TGTGCCAGCCTCGACGGGACAGGTTTTGGCTACACCTTC. Encoded protein: CASLDGTGFGYTF.

Concerning this clone itself: Possible read error: a much larger clone is one base away. Other nucleotide sequences in the sample specify the same CDR3. The chain is built from TRBV5-1 and TRBJ1-1; no definite D call. This CDR3 is 12 amino acids long. The V end was cut by 3 bases, the J end by 1 base, with 4 bases between. Germline CDR1 reads SGHRS; CDR2 reads YFSETQ. CDR3 amino acids: CASSSGNTEAFF. CDR3 DNA sequence: TGCGCCAGCAGCTCGGGGAACACTGAAGCTTTCTTT.

This clone appeared once. V is TRBV6-5 and J is TRBJ2-1; D gene uncertain. Per germline, CDR1 MNHEY and CDR2 SVGAGI. Deletions cut 2 bases from V and 0 bases from J, with 8 bases between. The CDR3 spans 15 residues. CDR3 in amino acids: CASSYVDNSYNEQFF. In nucleotides, the CDR3 is TGTGCCAGCAGTTACGTTGACAACTCCTACAATGAGCAGTTCTTC.

This clone was counted a few times. V is TRBV27 and J is TRBJ1-1; no clear D. This CDR3 has 11 residues. Germline CDR1 and CDR2: MNHEY and SMNVEV (reference sequence). V lost 6 bases, J lost 11 bases, and 13 bases lay in between. CDR3 nucleotide sequence: TGTGCCAGCAGATCCCAACTCGAGGCTTTCTTT. Encoded protein: CASRSQLEAFF.

This clone was seen a single time. Additional DNA sequences in this sample encode the identical CDR3. V is TRBV9 and J is TRBJ2-7; tentatively, D is TRBD1 (6 bases). Germline V lookup: CDR1 SGDLS, CDR2 YYNGEE. The V and J ends lost 0 bases and 1 base respectively, with 11 bases between them. The CDR3 sequence is 15 residues long. For the CDR3, the DNA is TGTGCCAGCAGCGTAGGGGCAGGGGAATCCTACGAGCAGTACTTC. Encoded protein: CASSVGAGESYEQYF. The full variable domain, rest sourced from reference TRBV9 and TRBJ2-7, is DSGVTQTPKHLITATGQRVTLRCSPRSGDLSVYWYQQSLDQGLQFLIQYYNGEERAKGNILERFSAQQFPDLHSELNLSSLELGDSALYFCASSVGAGESYEQYFGPGTRLTVT.

This sequence joins TRBV7-3 and TRBJ1-1, with a weak D call TRBD1 (5 bases). V was clipped by 4 bases and J by 5 bases, with 14 bases between them. This CDR3 comprises 14 residues. The germline gives CDR1 SGHTA, CDR2 FQGTGA. The CDR3 spells CASSWGGAGTEAFF. The CDR3 DNA reads TGTGCCAGCAGCTGGGGAGGGGCTGGAACTGAAGCTTTCTTT.

V and J are TRBV10-3 and TRBJ1-2; D is unresolved. This CDR3 comprises 13 residues. Germline V gene data show CDR1 as ENHRY and CDR2 as SYGVKD. V shed 0 bases and J shed 4 bases, with 6 bases lying between them. CDR3 in amino acids: CAISESAVYGYTF. CDR3 DNA sequence: TGTGCCATCAGTGAGTCAGCAGTCTATGGCTACACCTTC.

J is TRBJ2-2 and V is TRBV5-1; 7 nucleotides line up with TRBD2. V lost 0 bases and J lost 5; bases outside the gene matches: 10. Germline V gene sequence: CDR1 SGHRS, CDR2 YFSETQ. The CDR3 is 17 residues long. The CDR3 loop is CASSLELRGRVTGELFF. The CDR3 DNA sequence: TGCGCCAGCAGCTTGGAGTTGCGCGGGAGAGTTACCGGGGAGCTGTTTTTT.

The DNA of the CDR3 is TGTGCCAGCAAGGAACAGGGGGCTGGCACTGAAGCTTTCTTT. Translating it yields CASKEQGAGTEAFF. The chain combines TRBV9 with TRBJ1-1; TRBD1 matches at 9 bases. This CDR3 has 14 residues. Germline V gives CDR1 SGDLS, CDR2 YYNGEE. With 6 bases clipped from V and 4 bases from J, the junction kept 7 bases outside the gene matches.

The gene calls are TRBV4-1 and TRBJ1-3, with TRBD1 as a possible D gene (6 bases). The CDR3 is made up of 16 amino acids. The V gene's germline CDR1 is MGHRA and CDR2 YSYEKL. Trimming removed 0 bases from V and 2 bases from J, with 11 bases in between. The CDR3 loop is CASSQEGEGAGNTIYF. DNA for the CDR3: TGCGCCAGCAGCCAAGAGGGTGAGGGGGCTGGAAACACCATATATTTT.

The gene calls are TRBV4-2 and TRBJ2-7, with 11 bases that match TRBD2. Trimming took 3 bases from V and 1 from J; bases not matched to a gene: 5. The CDR3 consists of 16 residues. The germline V gene encodes CDR1 LGHNA and CDR2 YNFKEQ. This CDR3 reads CASSHGLAGGSYEQYF. Written as DNA, the CDR3 is TGTGCCAGCAGCCACGGTCTAGCGGGAGGTTCCTACGAGCAGTACTTC.